This entry lists 21 T cell receptor beta chains sequenced from one sample in a study of CXCR3-negative and CXCR3-positive naive CD8 T cells. What these receptors recognize is not known. Study findings and constraints: Naive cells with CXCR3 showed TRB CDR3s that were more hydrophobic than those in CXCR3-negative naive cells.

Preparation of TRB cDNA libraries relied on 5' RACE carrying UMI labels. TCRdb re-called the 5' RACE reads; one entry per CDR3 protein, DNA not given. The sample totals some 130,000 distinct CDR3 sequences. Sequenced: naive CXCR3+ CD8+ T cells from blood. Subset given: CD45RO-CCR7+CD27+CD95- naive CD8+ T cells expressing CXCR3 (TNR3+). The receptors come from a human donor in good health. Some clones in this sample may be carry-over from other donors' samples.

V and J are TRBV13 and TRBJ1-1; there is no DNA to check the TCRdb D call of TRBD1. The germline CDR1 and CDR2 sequences are PRHDT and FYEKMQ (reference sequence). CDR3 length equals 14 residues. The CDR3 sequence is CASSLLSVNTEAFF.

This sequence joins TRBV11-2 and TRBJ1-1; TCRdb proposes TRBD1, but this gene call is untestable without DNA. The CDR3 has 15 residues. Germline V CDR1 and CDR2: SGHAT, FQNNGV. CDR3 amino acids: CASSLDGGLNTEAFF.

The chain employs TRBV6-2 or TRBV6-3 and TRBJ2-6. Germline V gene sequence: CDR1 MNHEY, CDR2 SVGEGT. The CDR3 totals 15 residues. The CDR3 sequence is CASSYKGSGANVLTF.

The chain combines TRBV10-3 with TRBJ2-3; TCRdb's D gene call, TRBD2, goes unchecked for lack of DNA. The CDR3 extends over 15 amino acids. Germline CDR1 reads ENHRY; CDR2 reads SYGVKD. The CDR3 sequence is CAIEYSGPSTDTQYF.

The chain employs TRBV10-3 and TRBJ2-5; TCRdb outputs TRBD2, but without DNA this stays unchecked. This CDR3 region has 15 residues. The germline V gene has CDR1 ENHRY and CDR2 SYGVKD. This CDR3 reads CATGLAGDLLETQYF.

The gene calls are TRBV6-2 or TRBV6-3 and TRBJ2-3; checking the TCRdb D call of TRBD2 is not possible without DNA. CDR3 size: 13 residues. Germline CDR1 is MNHEY and CDR2 is SVGEGT. This CDR3 reads CASRESGGDTQYF.

The rearrangement links TRBV13 to TRBJ2-7. From germline, CDR1 is PRHDT and CDR2 FYEKMQ (reference sequence). This CDR3 is built from 16 residues. CDR3 residues: CASSLDRDGYSYEQYF. The full variable domain, completed using reference TRBV13 and TRBJ2-7, is AAGVIQSPRHLIKEKRETATLKCYPIPRHDTVYWYQQGPGQDPQFLISFYEKMQSDKGSIPDRFSAQQFSDYHSELNMSSLELGDSALYFCASSLDRDGYSYEQYFGPGTRLTVT.

V gene TRBV7-9 combines with J gene TRBJ2-7. Germline CDR1 and CDR2: SEHNR and FQNEAQ (reference sequence). The CDR3 has 13 amino acids. CDR3 loop: CASTSVPSYEQYF. The full variable domain, rest sourced from reference TRBV7-9 and TRBJ2-7, is DTGVSQNPRHKITKRGQNVTFRCDPISEHNRLYWYRQTLGQGPEFLTYFQNEAQLEKSRLLSDRFSAERPKGSFSTLEIQRTEQGDSAMYLCASTSVPSYEQYFGPGTRLTVT.

The rearrangement uses TRBV5-1 and TRBJ2-7; lacking DNA, the TRBD2 call made by TCRdb goes unchecked. The CDR3 contains 18 residues. Germline V gene lookup returns CDR1 SGHRS and CDR2 YFSETQ. CDR3 amino acids: CASSLVGVLAGARGEQYF.

The V gene is TRBV29-1, the J gene TRBJ2-7; TCRdb indicates TRBD1, and absent DNA this call remains unverified. The CDR3 is made up of 14 amino acids. From germline, CDR1 is SQVTM and CDR2 ANQGSEA. Here the CDR3 reads CSVLTTDRVHEQYF.

The J gene is TRBJ1-4, the V gene TRBV7-2. Germline CDR1 SGHTA, CDR2 FQGNSA. The CDR3 is 16 residues long. The CDR3 is CASSLNPAATNEKLFF. The full variable domain, rest sourced from reference TRBV7-2 and TRBJ1-4, is GAGVSQSPSNKVTEKGKDVELRCDPISGHTALYWYRQSLGQGLEFLIYFQGNSAPDKSGLPSDRFSAERTGGSVSTLTIQRTQQEDSAVYLCASSLNPAATNEKLFFGSGTQLSVL.

V gene TRBV14 combines with J gene TRBJ1-2. Germline CDR1 is SGHDN and CDR2 is FVKESK. The CDR3 extends over 15 amino acids. This CDR3 is CASSQDTTVHYGYTF.

V usage is TRBV4-3 and J usage is TRBJ1-1; checking the TCRdb D call of TRBD1 is not possible without DNA. In germline, CDR1 is LGHNA, CDR2 YSLEER. This CDR3 has 14 residues. The CDR3 is CASSQETGWTEAFF.

This chain links TRBV7-9 with TRBJ2-1. This CDR3 has 12 residues. Germline values: CDR1 SEHNR, CDR2 FQNEAQ (reference sequence). The CDR3 region is CASSLAGHEQFF.

The V call is TRBV5-4, the J call TRBJ2-7; there is no DNA to check the TCRdb D call of TRBD1. The CDR3 is 15 amino acids. Germline V gene sequence: CDR1 SGHNT, CDR2 YYREEE (reference sequence). The CDR3 reads CASSGPGQATYEQYF.

CDR3 residues: CASSRWLAPYNEQFF. This chain joins TRBV12-3 or TRBV12-4 and TRBJ2-1. The CDR3 has 15 residues.

The chain has TRBV28 and TRBJ2-3; there is no DNA to check the TCRdb D call of TRBD1. The CDR3 sequence is 16 residues long. Looked up from germline, CDR1 is MDHEN and CDR2 is SYDVKM. The CDR3 is CASSLRSRGFTDTQYF.

The rearrangement joins TRBV3-2 to TRBJ2-5; no DNA is available, so the TRBD1 call from TCRdb remains unchecked. TRBV3-2 is a pseudogene locus. This CDR3 contains 17 residues. CDR3 amino acids: CASRQPPTGAWRETQYF.

This chain connects TRBV29-1 to TRBJ2-3; there is no DNA to check the TCRdb D call of TRBD2. The CDR3 sequence is 15 residues long. Per the germline V gene, CDR1 is SQVTM and CDR2 is ANQGSEA. The CDR3 sequence: CSVEEIGSGSDTQYF.

The chain links TRBV9 to TRBJ2-3; the TCRdb D gene call, TRBD1, has no DNA to confirm it. The germline V gene has CDR1 SGDLS and CDR2 YYNGEE. This CDR3 region has 18 residues. The CDR3 sequence is CASSGLSPGQGSPDTQYF.

The CDR3 region is CASSLRVSGNEQFF. This rearrangement joins TRBV27 to TRBJ2-1. The CDR3 is made up of 14 amino acids. Germline lookup yields CDR1 MNHEY and CDR2 SMNVEV (reference sequence).